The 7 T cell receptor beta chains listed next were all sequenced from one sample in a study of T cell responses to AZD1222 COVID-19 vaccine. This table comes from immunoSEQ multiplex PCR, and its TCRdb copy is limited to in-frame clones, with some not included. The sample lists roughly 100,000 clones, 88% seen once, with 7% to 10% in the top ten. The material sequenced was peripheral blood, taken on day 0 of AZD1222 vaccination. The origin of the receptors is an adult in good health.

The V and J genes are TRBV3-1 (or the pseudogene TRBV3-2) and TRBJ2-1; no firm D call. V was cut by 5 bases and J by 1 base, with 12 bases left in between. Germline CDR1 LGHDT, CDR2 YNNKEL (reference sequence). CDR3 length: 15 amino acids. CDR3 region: CASSYDLISYNEQFF. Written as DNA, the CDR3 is TGTGCCAGCAGCTACGACTTGATATCCTACAATGAGCAGTTCTTC.

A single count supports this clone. This chain's CDR3 is CASSYPSGLHNEQFF. CDR3 coding DNA: TGTGCCAGCAGTTACCCTAGCGGGCTCCACAATGAGCAGTTCTTC. The chain has TRBV6-2 or TRBV6-3 and TRBJ2-1, with 8 bases lining up with TRBD2. Germline V lookup: CDR1 MNHEY, CDR2 SVGEGT. The CDR3 has 15 residues. The junction had 5 bases not matched to a gene; V was cut back by 2 bases and J by 5 bases.

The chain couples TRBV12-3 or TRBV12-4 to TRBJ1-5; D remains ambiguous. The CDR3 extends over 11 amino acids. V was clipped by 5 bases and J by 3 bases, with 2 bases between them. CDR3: CASSLNQPQHF. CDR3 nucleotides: TGTGCCAGCAGTCTCAATCAGCCCCAGCATTTT.

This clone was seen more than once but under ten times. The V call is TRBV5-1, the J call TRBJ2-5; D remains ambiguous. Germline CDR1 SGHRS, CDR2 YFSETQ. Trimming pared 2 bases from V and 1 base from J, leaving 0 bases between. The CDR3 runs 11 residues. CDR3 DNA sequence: TGCGCCAGCAGCTTCCAAGAGACCCAGTACTTC. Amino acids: CASSFQETQYF.

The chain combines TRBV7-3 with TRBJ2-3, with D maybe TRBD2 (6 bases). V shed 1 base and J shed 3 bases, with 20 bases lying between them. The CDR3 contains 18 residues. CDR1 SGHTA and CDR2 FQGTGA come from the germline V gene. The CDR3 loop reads CASSLSSVGGVDTDTQYF. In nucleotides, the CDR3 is TGTGCCAGCAGCTTAAGTAGTGTAGGAGGGGTTGATACAGATACGCAGTATTTT.

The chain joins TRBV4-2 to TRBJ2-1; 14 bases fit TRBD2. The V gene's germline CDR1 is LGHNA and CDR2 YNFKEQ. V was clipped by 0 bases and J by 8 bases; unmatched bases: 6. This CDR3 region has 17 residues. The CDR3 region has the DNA TGTGCCAGCAGCCAAGAGGGGACTAGCGGGAGAGTGCATGAGCAGTTCTTC. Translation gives CASSQEGTSGRVHEQFF.

The CDR3 sequence: CASRGLPNTGELFF. CDR3 nucleotides: TGCGCCAGCAGGGGACTACCGAACACCGGGGAGCTGTTTTTT. The rearrangement joins TRBV5-1 to TRBJ2-2; 7 bases line up with TRBD2. The CDR3 has 14 amino acids. V trimming: 5 bases; J trimming: 0 bases; junction bases outside the gene matches: 1. Per germline, CDR1 SGHRS and CDR2 YFSETQ.